This is a list of T cell receptor beta chains from one sample in a study of blood T cell repertoires in COVID-19. Assay: immunoSEQ multiplex PCR; the TCRdb copy retains only in-frame clones and omits some. This sample has under 200,000 clones, with around 90% found just once. The source material was PBMCs or T cells enriched from blood (not recorded which). These receptors all come from a woman between 18 and 30 years old who had recovered from COVID-19. The CDR3 runs from the conserved cysteine through the conserved F or W. A D gene is named only where the DNA matches it firmly. Size is stated for part of the rows, as once, few or many counts, or as a class when the clone is expanded.

J gene: TRBJ1-2
V gene: TRBV12-5
clone size: -
D gene: -
CDR3 length: 13
CDR3 protein: CASGPEGRYGYTF
CDR3 DNA: TGTGCTAGTGGTCCTGAGGGAAGGTATGGCTACACCTTC

J gene: TRBJ2-1
V gene: TRBV11-2
clone size: once
D gene: -
CDR3 length: 14
CDR3 protein: CASSLDFGYNEQFF
CDR3 DNA: TGTGCCAGCAGCTTAGACTTCGGGTACAATGAGCAGTTCTTC

J gene: TRBJ2-3
V gene: TRBV5-1
clone size: -
D gene: TRBD2
CDR3 length: 17
CDR3 protein: CASSSGSGGPSTDTQYF
CDR3 DNA: TGCGCCAGCAGCTCAGGAAGCGGGGGGCCTAGCACAGATACGCAGTATTTT

J gene: TRBJ2-2
V gene: TRBV7-6
clone size: -
D gene: -
CDR3 length: 14
CDR3 protein: CASSLDGSPGELFF
CDR3 DNA: TGTGCCAGCAGCTTAGATGGGAGTCCCGGGGAGCTGTTTTTT

J gene: TRBJ2-5
V gene: TRBV18
clone size: -
D gene: TRBD2
CDR3 length: 17
CDR3 protein: CASSPPRRGGGLETQYF
CDR3 DNA: TGTGCCAGCTCACCACCGCGGCGGGGGGGCGGATTGGAGACCCAGTACTTC

J gene: TRBJ2-3
V gene: TRBV29-1
clone size: -
D gene: -
CDR3 length: 15
CDR3 protein: CSVRKGGHRTDTQYF
CDR3 DNA: TGCAGCGTCCGAAAGGGTGGACACCGCACAGATACGCAGTATTTT

J gene: TRBJ2-1
V gene: TRBV9
clone size: -
D gene: TRBD2
CDR3 length: 15
CDR3 protein: CASSVRGTNYNEQFF
CDR3 DNA: TGTGCCAGCAGCGTGAGAGGGACTAACTACAATGAGCAGTTCTTC

J gene: TRBJ2-5
V gene: TRBV7-9
clone size: once
D gene: TRBD2
CDR3 length: 16
CDR3 protein: CASSSRTSGVQETQYF
CDR3 DNA: TGTGCCAGCAGCTCCCGGACTAGCGGGGTCCAAGAGACCCAGTACTTC

J gene: TRBJ1-2
V gene: TRBV27
clone size: -
D gene: TRBD1
CDR3 length: 19
CDR3 protein: CASSFRHSGTATTNYGYTF
CDR3 DNA: TGTGCCAGCAGTTTTCGGCACTCCGGGACAGCTACAACTAACTATGGCTACACCTTC

J gene: TRBJ1-2
V gene: TRBV10-3
clone size: -
D gene: TRBD1
CDR3 length: 14
CDR3 protein: CAISQLQGAGGYTF
CDR3 DNA: TGTGCCATCAGCCAACTACAGGGGGCTGGCGGCTACACCTTC

J gene: TRBJ1-2
V gene: TRBV11-2
clone size: -
D gene: -
CDR3 length: 14
CDR3 protein: CASSLQTFGYGYTF
CDR3 DNA: TGTGCCAGCAGCTTGCAAACGTTCGGCTATGGCTACACCTTC

J gene: TRBJ2-5
V gene: TRBV5-1
clone size: -
D gene: -
CDR3 length: 14
CDR3 protein: CASSLANLEETQYF
CDR3 DNA: TGCGCCAGCAGCTTGGCCAATTTAGAAGAGACCCAGTACTTC

J gene: TRBJ1-5
V gene: TRBV3-1/TRBV3-2
clone size: -
D gene: -
CDR3 length: 13
CDR3 protein: CASSRGDNQPQHF
CDR3 DNA: TGTGCCAGCAGCCGGGGGGACAATCAGCCCCAGCATTTT

J gene: TRBJ1-1
V gene: TRBV7-3
clone size: -
D gene: TRBD1
CDR3 length: 12
CDR3 protein: CASSSGGTEAFF
CDR3 DNA: TGTGCCAGCAGCTCAGGGGGCACTGAAGCTTTCTTT

J gene: TRBJ2-2
V gene: TRBV4-1
clone size: once
D gene: TRBD2
CDR3 length: 17
CDR3 protein: CASSRSLAGGRTGELFF
CDR3 DNA: TGCGCCAGCAGTCGTTCTCTAGCGGGGGGGCGCACCGGGGAGCTGTTTTTT

J gene: TRBJ2-2
V gene: TRBV27
clone size: -
D gene: -
CDR3 length: 18
CDR3 protein: CASSTVGHEDGWAGELFF
CDR3 DNA: TGTGCCAGCAGTACCGTGGGTCACGAGGATGGTTGGGCCGGGGAGCTGTTTTTT

J gene: TRBJ1-4
V gene: TRBV28
clone size: -
D gene: TRBD1
CDR3 length: 16
CDR3 protein: CASSSQGAQSNEKLFF
CDR3 DNA: TGTGCCAGCAGTTCACAGGGGGCGCAGTCAAATGAAAAACTGTTTTTT

J gene: TRBJ1-1
V gene: TRBV5-1
clone size: -
D gene: TRBD1
CDR3 length: 13
CDR3 protein: CASSLAGTGDAFF
CDR3 DNA: TGCGCCAGCAGCTTGGCCGGGACAGGGGATGCTTTCTTT

J gene: TRBJ1-5
V gene: TRBV19
clone size: -
D gene: -
CDR3 length: 14
CDR3 protein: CASSRVDSNQPQHF
CDR3 DNA: TGTGCCAGCTCCAGGGTGGATAGCAATCAGCCCCAGCATTTT

J gene: TRBJ1-4
V gene: TRBV9
clone size: -
D gene: TRBD1
CDR3 length: 13
CDR3 protein: CASSGQGGEKLFF
CDR3 DNA: TGTGCCAGCTCCGGACAGGGGGGTGAAAAACTGTTTTTT

J gene: TRBJ1-4
V gene: TRBV6-5
clone size: once
D gene: -
CDR3 length: 15
CDR3 protein: CASSYRRQRNEKLFF
CDR3 DNA: TGTGCCAGCAGTTACCGCCGACAGAGGAATGAAAAACTGTTTTTT

J gene: TRBJ2-2
V gene: TRBV27
clone size: many
D gene: -
CDR3 length: 13
CDR3 protein: CASRLEGTGELFF
CDR3 DNA: TGTGCCAGCAGACTGGAGGGTACCGGGGAGCTGTTTTTT

J gene: TRBJ1-6
V gene: TRBV30
clone size: -
D gene: -
CDR3 length: 12
CDR3 protein: CAWDSPPSPLHF
CDR3 DNA: TGTGCCTGGGACAGCCCCCCATCACCCCTCCACTTT

J gene: TRBJ1-2
V gene: TRBV9
clone size: -
D gene: -
CDR3 length: 13
CDR3 protein: CASSAGLSSGYTF
CDR3 DNA: TGTGCCAGCAGCGCGGGGTTGTCTAGTGGCTACACCTTC

J gene: TRBJ2-2
V gene: TRBV6-5
clone size: -
D gene: TRBD1
CDR3 length: 14
CDR3 protein: CASRGQGETGELFF
CDR3 DNA: TGTGCCAGCAGGGGACAGGGGGAAACCGGGGAGCTGTTTTTT

J gene: TRBJ2-3
V gene: TRBV7-9
clone size: -
D gene: -
CDR3 length: 12
CDR3 protein: CASSLSTDTQYF
CDR3 DNA: TGTGCCAGCAGCCTAAGCACAGATACGCAGTATTTT

J gene: TRBJ1-2
V gene: TRBV11-2
clone size: -
D gene: -
CDR3 length: 14
CDR3 protein: CASSPETRPYGYTF
CDR3 DNA: TGTGCCAGCAGCCCGGAGACGAGACCTTATGGCTACACCTTC

J gene: TRBJ2-7
V gene: TRBV23-1
clone size: -
D gene: -
CDR3 length: 17
CDR3 protein: CASWSGETPSPYYEQYF
CDR3 DNA: TGCGCCAGCTGGAGCGGCGAAACCCCGTCTCCATACTACGAGCAGTACTTC

J gene: TRBJ2-3
V gene: TRBV23-1
clone size: -
D gene: TRBD2
CDR3 length: 16
CDR3 protein: CASSPGQAGVSDTQYF
CDR3 DNA: TGCGCCAGCAGTCCTGGACAAGCGGGGGTATCAGATACGCAGTATTTT

J gene: TRBJ1-5
V gene: TRBV28
clone size: few
D gene: -
CDR3 length: 11
CDR3 protein: CASSWSGPQHF
CDR3 DNA: TGTGCCAGCAGTTGGTCCGGGCCCCAGCATTTT

J gene: TRBJ1-1
V gene: TRBV14
clone size: -
D gene: TRBD1
CDR3 length: 15
CDR3 protein: CASSQVTGRNTEAFF
CDR3 DNA: TGTGCCAGCAGCCAAGTGACAGGGAGGAACACTGAAGCTTTCTTT

J gene: TRBJ1-2
V gene: TRBV5-4
clone size: -
D gene: -
CDR3 length: 13
CDR3 protein: CASSLDRGGGYTF
CDR3 DNA: TGTGCCAGCAGCTTGGATAGGGGAGGTGGCTACACCTTC

J gene: TRBJ1-1
V gene: TRBV9
clone size: -
D gene: TRBD1
CDR3 length: 14
CDR3 protein: CASSVVGQGAEAFF
CDR3 DNA: TGTGCCAGCAGCGTCGTCGGACAGGGGGCAGAAGCTTTCTTT

J gene: TRBJ1-1
V gene: TRBV28
clone size: -
D gene: -
CDR3 length: 12
CDR3 protein: CASESMNTEAFF
CDR3 DNA: TGTGCCAGCGAATCTATGAACACTGAAGCTTTCTTT

J gene: TRBJ2-3
V gene: TRBV2
clone size: -
D gene: -
CDR3 length: 16
CDR3 protein: CASSGLSRDNTDTQYF
CDR3 DNA: TGTGCCAGCAGTGGACTCTCCCGGGACAACACAGATACGCAGTATTTT

J gene: TRBJ1-2
V gene: TRBV30
clone size: -
D gene: TRBD1
CDR3 length: 14
CDR3 protein: CAWRATGVLYGYTF
CDR3 DNA: TGTGCCTGGAGGGCTACAGGGGTCCTCTATGGCTACACCTTC

J gene: TRBJ1-1
V gene: TRBV7-2
clone size: once
D gene: -
CDR3 length: 13
CDR3 protein: CASSLGGGTEAFF
CDR3 DNA: TGTGCCAGCAGCTTGGGGGGGGGCACTGAAGCTTTCTTT

J gene: TRBJ1-6
V gene: TRBV29-1
clone size: -
D gene: TRBD1
CDR3 length: 12
CDR3 protein: CSAGTGNSPLHF
CDR3 DNA: TGCAGCGCAGGGACAGGGAATTCACCCCTCCACTTT

J gene: TRBJ1-6
V gene: TRBV28
clone size: -
D gene: TRBD1
CDR3 length: 16
CDR3 protein: CASSFGSTGNNSPLHF
CDR3 DNA: TGTGCCAGCAGTTTTGGGTCGACAGGGAACAATTCACCCCTCCACTTT

J gene: TRBJ2-1
V gene: TRBV27
clone size: -
D gene: TRBD2
CDR3 length: 13
CDR3 protein: CASSSGRGDEQFF
CDR3 DNA: TGTGCCAGCAGTTCGGGACGGGGGGATGAGCAGTTCTTC

J gene: TRBJ1-2
V gene: TRBV28
clone size: -
D gene: -
CDR3 length: 17
CDR3 protein: CASIPGGARGPGYGYTF
CDR3 DNA: TGTGCCAGCATCCCGGGGGGAGCGAGGGGCCCAGGCTATGGCTACACCTTC

J gene: TRBJ2-7
V gene: TRBV6-6
clone size: -
D gene: -
CDR3 length: 14
CDR3 protein: CASSYSTGHYEQYF
CDR3 DNA: TGTGCCAGCAGTTACTCAACAGGCCACTACGAGCAGTACTTC

J gene: TRBJ1-5
V gene: TRBV28
clone size: -
D gene: TRBD1
CDR3 length: 14
CDR3 protein: CASSLHTGDQPQHF
CDR3 DNA: TGTGCCAGCAGTTTACATACAGGGGATCAGCCCCAGCATTTT

J gene: TRBJ1-2
V gene: TRBV5-4
clone size: once
D gene: TRBD1
CDR3 length: 14
CDR3 protein: CASSLRTGVNGYTF
CDR3 DNA: TGTGCCAGCAGCTTGAGGACAGGGGTAAACGGCTACACCTTC

J gene: TRBJ2-7
V gene: TRBV7-9
clone size: -
D gene: -
CDR3 length: 16
CDR3 protein: CASSPKRPINNYEQYF
CDR3 DNA: TGTGCCAGCAGCCCTAAGCGGCCCATCAATAACTATGAGCAGTACTTC

J gene: TRBJ1-4
V gene: TRBV6-5
clone size: once
D gene: -
CDR3 length: 12
CDR3 protein: CASTRGGEKLFF
CDR3 DNA: TGTGCCAGCACGAGAGGGGGAGAAAAACTGTTTTTT

J gene: TRBJ1-5
V gene: TRBV7-2
clone size: -
D gene: -
CDR3 length: 14
CDR3 protein: CASSLASAGQPQHF
CDR3 DNA: TGTGCCAGCAGCTTAGCCTCGGCGGGTCAGCCCCAGCATTTT

J gene: TRBJ1-4
V gene: TRBV28
clone size: once
D gene: -
CDR3 length: 15
CDR3 protein: CASKGTAATNEKLFF
CDR3 DNA: TGTGCCAGCAAAGGGACTGCTGCAACTAATGAAAAACTGTTTTTT

J gene: TRBJ2-3
V gene: TRBV5-1
clone size: -
D gene: TRBD2
CDR3 length: 18
CDR3 protein: CASSRGTSGAPSTDTQYF
CDR3 DNA: TGCGCCAGCAGCCGGGGGACTAGCGGGGCCCCCAGCACAGATACGCAGTATTTT

J gene: TRBJ2-2
V gene: TRBV27
clone size: -
D gene: -
CDR3 length: 13
CDR3 protein: CASSSSGAGELFF
CDR3 DNA: TGTGCCAGCAGTAGTTCGGGAGCCGGGGAGCTGTTTTTT

J gene: TRBJ2-1
V gene: TRBV24-1
clone size: -
D gene: -
CDR3 length: 16
CDR3 protein: CATSDPEPGRGNEQFF
CDR3 DNA: TGTGCCACCAGTGACCCCGAGCCGGGCAGGGGCAATGAGCAGTTCTTC

J gene: TRBJ2-1
V gene: TRBV6-4
clone size: few
D gene: TRBD1
CDR3 length: 15
CDR3 protein: CASSTEVGGSNEQFF
CDR3 DNA: TGTGCCAGCAGTACGGAGGTAGGGGGCTCGAATGAGCAGTTCTTC

J gene: TRBJ1-1
V gene: TRBV6-5
clone size: -
D gene: -
CDR3 length: 14
CDR3 protein: CASSYRRMNTEAFF
CDR3 DNA: TGTGCCAGCAGTTACCGGCGGATGAACACTGAAGCTTTCTTT

J gene: TRBJ2-5
V gene: TRBV19
clone size: -
D gene: TRBD1
CDR3 length: 15
CDR3 protein: CASSIMGQGQETQYF
CDR3 DNA: TGTGCCAGTAGTATAATGGGACAGGGGCAAGAGACCCAGTACTTC

J gene: TRBJ2-5
V gene: TRBV30
clone size: once
D gene: TRBD2
CDR3 length: 14
CDR3 protein: CAWGIGGAQETQYF
CDR3 DNA: TGTGCCTGGGGAATCGGGGGGGCACAAGAGACCCAGTACTTC

J gene: TRBJ2-7
V gene: TRBV5-8
clone size: -
D gene: TRBD1
CDR3 length: 15
CDR3 protein: CASSLGTGVGYEQYF
CDR3 DNA: TGTGCCAGCAGCTTGGGGACAGGGGTGGGCTACGAGCAGTACTTC

J gene: TRBJ2-1
V gene: TRBV6-4
clone size: -
D gene: TRBD2
CDR3 length: 15
CDR3 protein: CASTQRGGRYNEQFF
CDR3 DNA: TGTGCCAGCACCCAGCGGGGGGGCCGCTACAATGAGCAGTTCTTC

J gene: TRBJ1-2
V gene: TRBV28
clone size: -
D gene: TRBD1
CDR3 length: 14
CDR3 protein: CASSWRQGAVGYTF
CDR3 DNA: TGTGCCAGCAGTTGGAGACAGGGGGCGGTTGGCTACACCTTC

J gene: TRBJ2-5
V gene: TRBV7-6
clone size: -
D gene: -
CDR3 length: 11
CDR3 protein: CASSPVETQYF
CDR3 DNA: TGTGCCAGCAGCCCGGTAGAGACCCAGTACTTC

J gene: TRBJ1-6
V gene: TRBV19
clone size: -
D gene: -
CDR3 length: 13
CDR3 protein: CASRGGNNSPLHF
CDR3 DNA: TGTGCCAGTAGGGGGGGGAATAATTCACCCCTCCACTTT